Each of the 11 T cell receptor beta chains below was sequenced from the same sample in a study of CD4 T cells in relation to SARS-CoV-2 and coronaviruses. CD4+ T cells from unexposed donors were obtained before the COVID-19 pandemic (2011-2018). CD4+ T cells were isolated from the cells after more than nine days of culture. Assay: immunoSEQ multiplex PCR; the TCRdb copy retains only in-frame clones and omits some. The table shows about 25,000 clones, with 75% occurring only once. No antigen has been assigned to these receptors. Material for sequencing was CD4+ T cells from PBMCs, cultured in vitro. The receptor source for this set is a human donor in good health.

The chain joins TRBV7-9 to TRBJ2-7; no firm D call. CDR1 SEHNR and CDR2 FQNEAQ come from the germline V gene (reference sequence). Trimming removed 6 bases at V and 3 bases at J, with 15 bases between. The CDR3 extends over 14 amino acids. The CDR3 DNA reads as TGTGCCAGCAGTTCCTCCACGGATTACTACGAGCAGTACTTC. Protein sequence: CASSSSTDYYEQYF.

The V call is TRBV11-3, the J call TRBJ1-1; no clear D gene. The V gene lost 3 bases and the J gene lost 1 base, with 6 bases spanning the gap. This CDR3 spans 13 amino acids. CDR1 is SGHNT and CDR2 is YENEEA in the germline V gene. The CDR3 DNA reads TGTGCCAGCAGCTTTCAGGAGAACACTGAAGCTTTCTTT. This encodes CASSFQENTEAFF.

This clone was detected only a few times. This chain links TRBV5-1 with TRBJ1-5; the D is unclear. CDR1 and CDR2 from the germline V gene are SGHRS and YFSETQ. The CDR3 extends over 13 amino acids. V was clipped by 1 base and J by 5 bases, with 7 bases between them. The CDR3 DNA is TGCGCCAGCAGCTTGACTACGGATCAGCCCCAGCATTTT. Its protein is CASSLTTDQPQHF.

This chain links TRBV4-3 with TRBJ2-2; 11 bases line up with TRBD1. V trimming: 1 base; J trimming: 0 bases; junction bases outside the gene matches: 4. This CDR3 has 18 residues. CDR1 is LGHNA and CDR2 is YSLEER in the germline V gene. This CDR3 is CASSQGTGGEPNTGELFF. The DNA of the CDR3 is TGCGCCAGCAGCCAAGGGACAGGGGGCGAACCGAACACCGGGGAGCTGTTTTTT.

V usage is TRBV11-3 and J usage is TRBJ2-7, with D uncertain. Germline lookup yields CDR1 SGHNT and CDR2 YENEEA. This CDR3 is 13 amino acids long. With 0 bases removed from V and 0 bases from J, the gap between germline ends came to 3 bases. The CDR3 here is CASSLDSSYEQYF. CDR3 DNA: TGTGCCAGCAGCTTAGACAGCTCCTACGAGCAGTACTTC. Complete variable domain (other parts from reference TRBV11-3 and TRBJ2-7): EAGVVQSPRYKIIEKKQPVAFWCNPISGHNTLYWYLQNLGQGPELLIRYENEEAVDDSQLPKDRFSAERLKGVDSTLKIQPAELGDSAVYLCASSLDSSYEQYFGPGTRLTVT.

This clone was observed a few times. V is TRBV5-4 and J is TRBJ2-5; 12 bases line up with TRBD1. CDR1 is SGHNT and CDR2 is YYREEE in the germline V gene (reference sequence). The CDR3 has 15 residues. The trim removed 4 bases at V and 4 bases at J, leaving 5 bases unmatched. In DNA, the CDR3 is TGTGCCAGCAGCATGCCGGGACAGGGGGCAGAGACCCAGTACTTC. Its translation: CASSMPGQGAETQYF.

The rearrangement links TRBV5-1 to TRBJ1-2, with TRBD1 as a possible D gene (6 bases). Germline V gene sequence: CDR1 SGHRS, CDR2 YFSETQ. Trimming cost V 4 bases and J 5 bases, with 18 bases left between them. CDR3 length: 15 residues. CDR3 protein: CASSITTGKGYGYTF. CDR3 nucleotides: TGCGCCAGCAGCATAACTACAGGGAAGGGATATGGCTACACCTTC. Filled out from reference TRBV5-1 and TRBJ1-2, the complete variable domain reads KAGVTQTPRYLIKTRGQQVTLSCSPISGHRSVSWYQQTPGQGLQFLFEYFSETQRNKGNFPGRFSGRQFSNSRSEMNVSTLELGDSALYLCASSITTGKGYGYTFGSGTRLTVV.

The V gene is TRBV28, the J gene TRBJ2-5; 12 bases map to TRBD1. Germline loops: CDR1 MDHEN, CDR2 SYDVKM. The CDR3 is made up of 15 amino acids. V shed 9 bases, J shed 5 bases, and the junction held 10 bases outside the gene matches. The CDR3 is CASNLRDRGRETQYF. CDR3 sequence (DNA): TGTGCCAGTAATCTCCGGGACAGGGGGCGGGAGACCCAGTACTTC.

V is TRBV11-2 and J is TRBJ2-7, with unresolved D. CDR1 and CDR2 (germline): SGHAT, FQNNGV. CDR3 length equals 15 residues. V was trimmed by 5 bases and J by 2 bases, leaving 16 bases between them. The CDR3 region is CASSHRLTVPYEQYF. The CDR3 nucleotides are TGTGCCAGCAGCCACCGCCTCACAGTACCCTACGAGCAGTACTTC.

The genes are TRBV18 and TRBJ2-7, with 9 bases identical to TRBD1. The length of the CDR3 is 14 residues. V lost 6 bases to trimming and J lost 4 bases; unmatched junction nucleotides: 7. Germline CDR1 is KGHSH and CDR2 is LQKENI. CDR3 sequence reads: CASSQGTGWYEQYF. In nucleotides, the CDR3 is TGTGCCAGCTCCCAAGGGACAGGGTGGTACGAGCAGTACTTC.

This clone appeared a few times. The gene calls are TRBV5-4 and TRBJ2-2, with TRBD2 as a possible D gene (6 bases). V dropped 4 bases and J dropped 2 bases, with 12 bases sitting between them. The CDR3 runs 15 residues. The V gene's germline CDR1 is SGHNT and CDR2 YYREEE (reference sequence). The DNA for the CDR3 is TGTGCCAGCAGCCCGGAACTAGCAAACACCGGGGAGCTGTTTTTT. Protein: CASSPELANTGELFF.